The rows below give T cell receptor beta chains drawn from one sample of a study of shared clonotypes between healthy human individuals. Assay used: immunoSEQ multiplex PCR; TCRdb lists only in-frame clones, some missing. The sample has 1,100,000 or so clones, more than 75% seen once. Sequencing used memory CD4+ T cells from PBMCs. The source of these receptors is a man in his late teens or twenties in good health. Some clones in this sample may be carry-over from other donors' samples. The CDR3 runs from the conserved cysteine through the conserved F or W. The D gene is left open where the match is weak.

v_call	cdr3_length	j_call	d_call	cdr3_aa
TRBV2	14	TRBJ1-5	-	CASSGREGNQPQHF
TRBV7-8	14	TRBJ1-4	-	CASSTATTNEKLFF
TRBV25-1	16	TRBJ2-7	TRBD2	CASSPASGNVNYEQYF
TRBV14	13	TRBJ1-1	-	CASSVSRNTEAFF
TRBV5-1	16	TRBJ2-3	TRBD1	CASSVGTAISTDTQYF
TRBV11-3	18	TRBJ2-1	TRBD2	CASSLDGVPSGRYNEQFF
TRBV6-5	14	TRBJ1-2	TRBD1	CASSRTSTGGGYTF
TRBV27	15	TRBJ1-5	TRBD1	CASSSRQGRSQPQHF
TRBV14	15	TRBJ1-2	-	CASSFGRGERYGYTF
TRBV28	12	TRBJ2-3	-	CASSLVTDTQYF
TRBV28	16	TRBJ2-7	-	CASSTRTATISYEQYF
TRBV7-2	15	TRBJ2-5	-	CASSDLGTSGETQYF
TRBV4-2	14	TRBJ1-2	-	CASSQDVRRQPDTF
TRBV30	13	TRBJ2-7	-	CASHRRTTYEQYF
TRBV28	13	TRBJ1-2	-	CASSLVRGYGYTF
TRBV6-9	14	TRBJ1-1	TRBD1	CASSGTDLNTEAFF
TRBV27	14	TRBJ2-7	TRBD1	CASSNRDSPYEQYF
TRBV6-5	15	TRBJ1-1	-	CASSPDRPRNTEAFF
TRBV6-6	13	TRBJ2-7	-	CASRDFPTYEQYF
TRBV28	14	TRBJ1-5	TRBD1	CASSLGQGHQPQHF
TRBV7-7	13	TRBJ2-1	-	CASSLELGNEQFF
TRBV18	15	TRBJ2-2	-	CASSLGGMNTGELFF
TRBV6-5	14	TRBJ1-2	-	CASSYSSRAYGYTF
TRBV28	14	TRBJ2-7	-	CASQGTPRTYEQYF
TRBV7-9	13	TRBJ1-2	-	CASSSLGLYGYTF
TRBV5-4	14	TRBJ2-2	TRBD1	CASSLQGAGEELFF
TRBV7-9	15	TRBJ1-3	-	CASSPMGSWGNTIYF
TRBV30	11	TRBJ2-3	-	CAWATRDTQYF
TRBV19	15	TRBJ2-2	-	CASTPDFRYTGELFF
TRBV5-1	14	TRBJ2-7	-	CASRLRARDYEQYF
TRBV28	14	TRBJ1-5	-	CASSTPRWNQPQHF